The sequence of this T cell receptor beta chain was determined in a study of blood T cell repertoires in COVID-19. Overall study: COVID-19 samples, acute and convalescent, were from the United States, Italy and Spain. The analysed material was cDNA or gDNA that came from T cells, B-cell-depleted T cells, or PBMCs.

Original data processing: Using reference gene primer amplification, nucleated cell counts were estimated. Measured with immunoSEQ multiplex PCR; TCRdb has only the in-frame clones, and not every one. V and J calls plus clone size are reproduced from that table; the DNA served to infer D and trimming. The data hold approximately 98,000 clones, with approximately 84% observed a single time. CDR3 length: 15 residues. J lost 7 bases, V lost 6 bases, and 8 bases had no gene match. The V gene's germline CDR1 is SGHTA and CDR2 FQGNSA. The source material was peripheral blood. V is TRBV7-2 and J is TRBJ1-6; TRBD1 agrees at 8 bases. The sequence was collected from an elderly woman with acute or convalescent COVID-19. CDR3 amino acids: CASRPIRGQNSPLHF. The CDR3 coding sequence is TGTGCCAGCAGACCAATCAGGGGGCAAAATTCACCCCTCCACTTT.